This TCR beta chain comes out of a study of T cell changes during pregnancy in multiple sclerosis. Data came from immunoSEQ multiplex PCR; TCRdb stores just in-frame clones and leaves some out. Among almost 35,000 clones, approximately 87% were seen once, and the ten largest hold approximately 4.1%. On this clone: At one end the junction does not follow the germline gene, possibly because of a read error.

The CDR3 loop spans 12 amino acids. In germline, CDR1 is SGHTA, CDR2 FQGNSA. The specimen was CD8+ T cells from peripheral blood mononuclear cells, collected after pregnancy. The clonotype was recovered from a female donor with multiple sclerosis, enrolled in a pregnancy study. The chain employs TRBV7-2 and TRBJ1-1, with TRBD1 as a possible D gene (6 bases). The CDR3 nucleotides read TGTGCCAGCAGCATAGCCGGGACAGAAGCTTTCTTT. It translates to CASSIAGTEAFF.